The 8 T cell receptor beta chains below come from one sample, sequenced in a study of cytomegalovirus exposure and HLA in healthy donors. Both 60 Vbeta primers and 13 Jbeta primers went into the PCR. TCRdb's table, derived via immunoSEQ multiplex PCR, lists solely in-frame clones and lacks some. This table holds over 150,000 clones, about 77% found once. Sample: PBMCs. Source of these receptors: a woman aged 25 to 39 in good health and CMV-seronegative.

The V and J genes are TRBV9 and TRBJ2-3; 7 bases match TRBD2. J gave up 6 bases and V 0 bases, and 7 bases lay outside the gene matches. The germline V gene has CDR1 SGDLS and CDR2 YYNGEE. The CDR3 has 15 amino acids. This chain's CDR3 is CASSVVSYGGDTQYF. CDR3 nucleotides: TGTGCCAGCAGCGTAGTCTCGTACGGGGGGGATACGCAGTATTTT.

V and J are TRBV19 and TRBJ1-5; maybe TRBD1 (6 bases). The CDR3 totals 16 residues. V lost 1 base, J lost 2 bases, and 12 bases lay in between. Germline loops: CDR1 LNHDA, CDR2 SQIVND (reference sequence). The CDR3 sequence is CASSIGGGAGNQPQHF. The CDR3, as DNA: TGTGCCAGTAGTATAGGAGGGGGGGCTGGCAATCAGCCCCAGCATTTT.

The rearrangement joins TRBV6-5 to TRBJ2-1, with TRBD1 identical over 7 bases. Losses at the gene ends were 4 bases for V and 8 bases for J; bases not matched to a gene: 14. The CDR3 is 16 amino acids. Germline CDR1 and CDR2: MNHEY and SVGAGI. The CDR3 here is CASSSMDRRTFHEQFF. The CDR3 DNA follows: TGTGCCAGCAGTTCCATGGACAGGAGGACCTTCCATGAGCAGTTCTTC.

The chain joins TRBV4-1 to TRBJ2-5, with a tentative D call TRBD2 (6 bases). V was trimmed by 2 bases and J by 7 bases, leaving 17 bases between them. This CDR3 is 15 amino acids long. CDR1 is MGHRA and CDR2 is YSYEKL in the germline V gene. CDR3 loop: CASSQTGGSRGTQYF. In nucleotides, the CDR3 is TGCGCCAGCAGCCAAACCGGGGGAAGTCGGGGGACCCAGTACTTC.

The chain joins TRBV5-4 to TRBJ1-6; TRBD1 might be the D (5 bases). The CDR3 runs to 16 residues. Germline CDR1 reads SGHNT; CDR2 reads YYREEE (reference sequence). Trimming shortened V by 3 bases and J by 5 bases, and 15 bases separated the two germline ends. In DNA, the CDR3 is TGTGCCAGCAGCTCCGGCGGGGCTGTAGATAATTCACCCCTCCACTTT. Encoded protein: CASSSGGAVDNSPLHF.

This clone was seen once. Other nucleotide sequences in the sample specify the same CDR3. The V gene is TRBV7-2, the J gene TRBJ2-7; 10 nucleotides agree with TRBD1. Germline V gene lookup returns CDR1 SGHTA and CDR2 FQGNSA. The CDR3 extends over 14 amino acids. Unmatched junction bases numbered 4, after V lost 4 bases and J lost 4 bases. Here the CDR3 DNA reads TGTGCCAGCAGCTCCCGGACAGGGGGGTACGAGCAGTACTTC. This gives the protein CASSSRTGGYEQYF.

The chain employs TRBV2 and TRBJ2-7; 9 positions match TRBD1. From germline, CDR1 is SNHLY and CDR2 FYNNEI. V shed 0 bases and J 3 bases; nucleotides not matched to a gene: 3. The CDR3 runs 15 residues. This CDR3 is CASSEAGDRVYEQYF. The CDR3 nucleotides read TGTGCCAGCAGTGAAGCGGGGGACAGGGTCTACGAGCAGTACTTC. Filled out from reference TRBV2 and TRBJ2-7, the complete variable domain reads EPEVTQTPSHQVTQMGQEVILRCVPISNHLYFYWYRQILGQKVEFLVSFYNNEISEKSEIFDDQFSVERPDGSNFTLKIRSTKLEDSAMYFCASSEAGDRVYEQYFGPGTRLTVT.

For the CDR3, the DNA is TGCGCCAGCAGCCCCGGGACTGACTACCGGGGAGCTTTCTTT. Amino acids: CASSPGTDYRGAFF. The V and J genes are TRBV5-1 and TRBJ1-1, with D possibly TRBD1 on 5 matching bases. The V and J ends lost 4 bases and 10 bases respectively, with 20 bases between them. This CDR3 has 14 residues. Germline V CDR1 and CDR2: SGHRS, YFSETQ.